The 15 T cell receptor beta chains reported below all come from one sample, sequenced in a study of T cell responses to AZD1222 COVID-19 vaccine (dated by TCRdb to the early 2020s). The sample's time point, from its label and the paper: baseline before first vaccination. To prepare the library, the immunoSEQ multiplex PCR assay was applied. TCRdb retrieved this table from immuneACCESS and kept in-frame rearrangements only. Not all clones are present; in checked studies, unresolved V genes account for under half, and no reason is known for the remainder. The sample table shows about 150,000 clones, and roughly nine tenths are seen once. 5% to 5.5% of the sample rests with the top ten. This specimen consisted of peripheral blood, obtained on day 0 of AZD1222 vaccination. All receptors derive from an adult in good health.

This chain joins TRBV28 and TRBJ1-6, with a possible D match to TRBD1 (5 bases). This CDR3 comprises 14 residues. The V and J ends lost 6 bases and 7 bases respectively, with 13 bases between them. Per germline, CDR1 MDHEN and CDR2 SYDVKM. The CDR3 reads CASRAPGRNSPLHF. The CDR3 region has the DNA TGTGCCAGCAGGGCGCCAGGGAGAAATTCACCCCTCCACTTT. The whole variable domain, filled in from reference TRBV28 and TRBJ1-6, reads DVKVTQSSRYLVKRTGEKVFLECVQDMDHENMFWYRQDPGLGLRLIYFSYDVKMKEKGDIPEGYSVSREKKERFSLILESASTNQTSMYLCASRAPGRNSPLHFGNGTRLTVT.

The chain links TRBV29-1 to TRBJ2-3, with a tentative D call TRBD1 (5 bases). The CDR3 runs to 14 residues. CDR1 SQVTM and CDR2 ANQGSEA come from the germline V gene. Trimming took 3 bases from V and 1 from J, leaving 11 bases between them. The CDR3 sequence is CSVDGQGGTDTQYF. In DNA, the CDR3 is TGCAGCGTTGACGGTCAAGGGGGCACAGATACGCAGTATTTT.

The J gene is TRBJ2-3, the V gene TRBV24-1; 9 bases are a match to TRBD1. Germline V lookup: CDR1 KGHDR, CDR2 SFDVKD. This CDR3 region has 15 residues. V lost 5 bases, J lost 4 bases, and 6 bases stayed unmatched. The CDR3 coding sequence is TGTGCCACCAGTGTCCCGGGACAGGGCTCAGATACGCAGTATTTT. Protein: CATSVPGQGSDTQYF.

With regard to this clone: Other nucleotide sequences in the sample specify the same CDR3. This sequence joins TRBV24-1 and TRBJ2-1, with 11 bases identical to TRBD2. The CDR3 loop spans 15 amino acids. CDR1 is KGHDR, CDR2 SFDVKD, per germline. The V segment lost 4 bases and the J segment 7 bases; nucleotides outside the gene matches: 5. The chain's CDR3 is CATSDPRTSGNEQFF. CDR3 in DNA: TGTGCCACCAGTGACCCACGGACTAGCGGGAATGAGCAGTTCTTC.

The chain is built from TRBV28 and TRBJ2-3, with D possibly being TRBD1 (6 bases). The V end was cut by 3 bases, the J end by 0 bases, with 10 bases between. Germline V lookup: CDR1 MDHEN, CDR2 SYDVKM. The CDR3 is made up of 15 amino acids. The CDR3 is CASSFLGASTDTQYF. The CDR3 DNA sequence: TGTGCCAGCAGTTTTCTGGGGGCCAGCACAGATACGCAGTATTTT.

The V gene is TRBV24-1, the J gene TRBJ1-2; D not resolved. The V gene's germline CDR1 is KGHDR and CDR2 SFDVKD. Trimming took off 7 bases at V and 4 bases at J, with 6 bases between the two ends. The CDR3 is 11 residues long. The CDR3 DNA reads TGTGCCACCAGGAAGGTCTATGGCTACACCTTC. It yields the protein CATRKVYGYTF.

The V call is TRBV28, the J call TRBJ1-5; D may be TRBD1 (5 bases). Trimming took off 3 bases at V and 6 bases at J, with 9 bases between the two ends. Germline V gene data show CDR1 as MDHEN and CDR2 as SYDVKM. The length of the CDR3 is 13 residues. The CDR3 sequence: CASSLVQGQPQHF. The CDR3 coding sequence is TGTGCCAGCAGTTTGGTTCAGGGTCAGCCCCAGCATTTT.

The V and J genes are TRBV28 and TRBJ1-1, with 9 bases aligning to TRBD1. Germline V gene data show CDR1 as MDHEN and CDR2 as SYDVKM. Trimming removed 4 bases from V and 9 bases from J; junction bases left unmatched: 6. The CDR3 has 13 amino acids. Here the CDR3 DNA reads TGTGCCAGCAGTTCTACCGGGACAGGGAAAGCTTTCTTT. Translated: CASSSTGTGKAFF.

V gene TRBV28 combines with J gene TRBJ1-2, with 7 bases lining up with TRBD1. The CDR3 spans 15 residues. With 6 bases clipped from V and 7 bases from J, the junction kept 14 bases outside the gene matches. Germline V lookup: CDR1 MDHEN, CDR2 SYDVKM. DNA for the CDR3: TGTGCCAGCAGGAGAGCCATAGACAGGGACCTTGGCTACACCTTC. Its protein product is CASRRAIDRDLGYTF.

V is TRBV9 and J is TRBJ2-1, with unresolved D. The V gene's germline CDR1 is SGDLS and CDR2 YYNGEE. Trimming took off 4 bases at V and 9 bases at J, with 17 bases between the two ends. The CDR3 runs to 14 residues. Here the CDR3 reads CASSSVYSLAEQFF. The CDR3 DNA follows: TGTGCCAGCAGCTCTGTGTACTCTCTCGCTGAGCAGTTCTTC.

Turning to this clone: One end of the junction fails to match germline, which may point to a read error. The CDR3 nucleotides read TGTGCCAGCAGCTTGACTAGCTACGATGAGCAGTTCTTC. It encodes CASSLTSYDEQFF. V is TRBV11-3 and J is TRBJ2-1; 7 bases are shared with TRBD2. The CDR3 is made up of 13 amino acids. The germline V gene has CDR1 SGHNT and CDR2 YENEEA.

The chain carries TRBV9 and TRBJ2-1; TRBD2 matches 8 bases. This CDR3 comprises 14 residues. Germline CDR1 SGDLS, CDR2 YYNGEE. The V segment lost 3 bases and the J segment 9 bases; nucleotides outside the gene matches: 8. CDR3 nucleotide sequence: TGTGCCAGCAGCGGGACTAGCAGGTCAGTTGAGCAGTTCTTC. It translates to CASSGTSRSVEQFF.

The chain joins TRBV18 to TRBJ1-5; 7 bases align to TRBD1. With V trimmed by 3 bases and J by 9 bases, 8 bases remained unmatched. Germline CDR1 KGHSH, CDR2 LQKENI. CDR3 length: 14 amino acids. CDR3 amino acids: CASSPPDRAGPQHF. CDR3 DNA sequence: TGTGCCAGCTCACCCCCCGACAGGGCAGGGCCCCAGCATTTT.

The gene calls are TRBV18 and TRBJ2-1; possible D gene TRBD2, 6 bases. CDR1 is KGHSH, CDR2 LQKENI, per germline. Trimming removed 6 bases at V and 8 bases at J, with 20 bases between. The CDR3 is 15 residues long. CDR3 amino acids: CASSRTQAGGDEQFF. The CDR3 coding sequence is TGTGCCAGCTCTCGCACACAGGCCGGGGGTGATGAGCAGTTCTTC.

The table lists this clone with a count of one. The V call is TRBV27, the J call TRBJ1-1; no reliable D call. The CDR3 consists of 15 residues. Germline assignment: CDR1 MNHEY and CDR2 SMNVEV (reference sequence). Trimming shortened V by 2 bases and J by 0 bases, and 10 bases separated the two germline ends. CDR3 DNA sequence: TGTGCCAGCAGTTTAAATCAGGAACTGAACACTGAAGCTTTCTTT. Its translation is CASSLNQELNTEAFF.